This T cell receptor beta chain was found in a study of blood T cells in healthy people across ages. Of note for this clonotype: Its target is unknown.

Whole-study findings and limits: It was not possible, with unsorted PBMCs, to conclusively compare naive and antigen-experienced cells. Measured against age, TCR beta diversity per million T cells decreased in a roughly linear manner.

The second PCR ran about 6 to 11 cycles with a sample-barcoded 5' primer and J-beta primers. Using its own MiXCR run on the 5' RACE reads, TCRdb lists one record per CDR3 protein. This table holds some 1 million distinct CDR3 sequences, more than 35% found once. The CDR3 length is 19 residues. V lost 0 bases to trimming and J lost 2 bases; unmatched junction nucleotides: 9. CDR1 is SGHRS and CDR2 is YFSETQ in the germline V gene. The chain combines TRBV5-1 with TRBJ2-3, with 13 bases matching TRBD2. The sequence was obtained from a woman aged 55-69 years in good health. Sequences were obtained from blood. Here the CDR3 DNA reads TGCGCCAGCAGCTTGGGACTACTAGCGGGAGGGAGATCCACAGATACGCAGTATTTT. Translation gives CASSLGLLAGGRSTDTQYF.